This T cell receptor (beta chain) was recorded in a study of T cell responses to AZD1222 COVID-19 vaccine. The study, taken as a whole, reports: Regions 160-218 and 743-854 dominated among vaccine-associated CD4 TCRs spanning spike. Among the donors, most were white British and more were female, and clonal diversity was possibly underestimated. No repertoire was sampled before or during the peak T cell response, only after it. Elevations in Spike-specific TCR breadth and depth followed administration of two AZD1222 doses.

V lost 1 base and J lost 6; bases outside the gene matches: 7. CDR1 is GTSNPN and CDR2 is SVGIG in the germline V gene (reference sequence). CDR3 length: 14 amino acids. There are a few counts of this clone. Its antigen remains unknown. The method was immunoSEQ multiplex PCR; TCRdb's version includes in-frame clones alone and lacks a portion of them. The sample contains more than 85,000 clones, 70% to 90% of which appear only once. Sequenced here: peripheral blood, sampled on day 0 of AZD1222 vaccination. This rearrangement joins TRBV30 to TRBJ2-7; 9 bases agree with TRBD1. This TCR was recovered from an adult in good health. This CDR3 reads CAWSGTGAAGEQYF. CDR3 nucleotide sequence: TGTGCCTGGAGTGGGACAGGGGCTGCAGGCGAGCAGTACTTC.